The entry below describes one T cell receptor (beta chain). Its antigen is unknown. CDR3 length equals 13 residues. The V end lost 4 bases, the J end lost 0 bases, and 5 bases lay between the germline ends. Germline V gene sequence: CDR1 SGHAT, CDR2 FQNNGV. These data are taken from a study of cytotoxic CD8 clonotypes in ibrutinib-treated CLL. Study results and caveats: Public clonotypes occurred uncommonly; on treatment, they contracted or remained stable.

Assay: immunoSEQ multiplex PCR; the TCRdb copy retains only in-frame clones and omits some. The table has 120,000 to 150,000 clones, under 95% seen once. The sequence derives from a human donor with chronic lymphocytic leukemia. The V gene is TRBV11-2, the J gene TRBJ2-3; D may match TRBD1 or TRBD2 (5 bases each). Here the sequenced sample was PBMCs, taken after 12 months of ibrutinib treatment. The CDR3 reads CASSWDSTDTQYF. CDR3 coding DNA: TGTGCCAGCAGCTGGGACAGCACAGATACGCAGTATTTT.